Shown below are 18 T cell receptor beta chains from a single sample sequenced in a study of cytomegalovirus exposure and HLA in healthy donors. Researchers ran the PCR with 60 Vbeta and 13 Jbeta primers. The assay was immunoSEQ multiplex PCR, and TCRdb's table has in-frame clones only and misses some. Altogether some 110,000 clones are present, roughly three fifths being singletons, with the ten largest covering 1.5% to 1.9%. Material for sequencing was PBMCs. The receptor source for this set is a man aged 18 to 35 in good health and CMV-seronegative.

V is TRBV11-2 and J is TRBJ2-5, with no clear D. Per germline, CDR1 SGHAT and CDR2 FQNNGV. V lost 3 bases, J lost 2 bases, and 13 bases lay in between. This CDR3 is 15 amino acids long. The CDR3 here is CASSLGGATQETQYF. As DNA, the CDR3 is TGTGCCAGCAGCTTGGGTGGAGCAACACAAGAGACCCAGTACTTC.

This chain links TRBV9 with TRBJ2-1; D gene ambiguous. The V gene lost 4 bases and the J gene lost 5 bases, with 4 bases spanning the gap. Germline V lookup: CDR1 SGDLS, CDR2 YYNGEE. The length of the CDR3 is 11 residues. CDR3 region: CASSTNNEQFF. Here the CDR3 DNA reads TGTGCCAGCAGCACAAACAATGAGCAGTTCTTC.

This clone showed up just a few times. The CDR3 coding sequence is TGTGCCAGCAAGACAGGGAATCTCCCAATCAATGAGCAGTTCTTC. Translation: CASKTGNLPINEQFF. V usage is TRBV6-5 and J usage is TRBJ2-1; 7 nucleotides line up with TRBD1. J lost 6 bases, V lost 7 bases, and 12 bases had no gene match. This CDR3 has 15 amino acids. Germline CDR1 reads MNHEY; CDR2 reads SVGAGI.

This chain joins TRBV6-6 and TRBJ1-2, with D hard to call. The germline gives CDR1 MNHNY, CDR2 SVGAGI (reference sequence). The CDR3 is made up of 15 amino acids. V dropped 6 bases and J dropped 5 bases, with 19 bases sitting between them. In DNA, the CDR3 is TGTGCCAGCAGCCATGAGGGCCTGAGTCCATATGGCTACACCTTC. This translates into CASSHEGLSPYGYTF.

In this sample, this clone turned up once. The V and J genes are TRBV19 and TRBJ1-1; 9 bases fit TRBD1. The CDR3 extends over 14 amino acids. Per germline, CDR1 LNHDA and CDR2 SQIVND (reference sequence). The junction had 9 bases not matched to a gene; V was cut back by 8 bases and J by 5 bases. The CDR3 DNA sequence: TGTGCCAGTGGACAGGGGAAAGTAAGGACTGAAGCTTTCTTT. Its protein product is CASGQGKVRTEAFF.

V and J are TRBV6-1 and TRBJ2-3; D uncertain. V gave up 10 bases and J gave up 2 bases, with 19 bases separating them. Germline CDR1 reads MNHNS; CDR2 reads SASEGT. The CDR3 is 15 residues long. CDR3 protein: CATQTSQLLTDTQYF. CDR3 bases: TGTGCCACCCAGACATCCCAACTTCTCACAGATACGCAGTATTTT.

This clone has just a few counts. V and J are TRBV10-3 and TRBJ2-7; TRBD1 might be the D (6 bases). Trimming removed 10 bases from V and 3 bases from J, with 13 bases in between. From germline, CDR1 is ENHRY and CDR2 SYGVKD. The CDR3 covers 12 residues. This chain's CDR3 is CATKGTNYEQYF. Written as DNA, the CDR3 is TGTGCCACAAAAGGGACAAACTACGAGCAGTACTTC.

This chain connects TRBV4-3 to TRBJ2-7; TRBD1 is a possible D gene (6 bases). Germline V gene sequence: CDR1 LGHNA, CDR2 YSLEER. V gave up 4 bases and J gave up 4 bases, with 17 bases separating them. This CDR3 contains 15 residues. The CDR3 DNA is TGCGCCAGCAGCCCAGAACTAGGGGGTAGGTACGAGCAGTACTTC. Translated: CASSPELGGRYEQYF.

The V call is TRBV21-1, the J call TRBJ2-1; the D call TRBD2 from the table was never checked on the DNA. TRBV21-1 is annotated as a pseudogene. The CDR3 covers 12 residues. DNA for the CDR3: TGTGCCAGCAGGGGACTAGCGGTTGAGCAGTTCTTC. Residues: CASRGLAVEQFF.

The rearrangement links TRBV19 to TRBJ1-5, with D perhaps matching TRBD1 (6 bases). Deletions cut 6 bases from V and 3 bases from J, with 15 bases between. The germline CDR1 and CDR2 sequences are LNHDA and SQIVND (reference sequence). The CDR3 spans 15 residues. CDR3 nucleotides: TGTGCCAGTAGCTTGGGACATACCCTCAATCAGCCCCAGCATTTT. Translation gives CASSLGHTLNQPQHF.

The gene calls are TRBV29-1 and TRBJ2-1; 7 bases are shared with TRBD2. Germline-derived CDR1 and CDR2 are SQVTM and ANQGSEA. Unmatched junction bases numbered 6, after V lost 6 bases and J lost 7 bases. This CDR3 has 12 amino acids. The CDR3: CSVLRTSNEQFF. The CDR3 coding sequence is TGCAGCGTCCTCCGGACTAGTAATGAGCAGTTCTTC.

The genes are TRBV7-9 and TRBJ2-4, with D perhaps matching TRBD1 (5 bases). In germline, CDR1 is SEHNR, CDR2 FQNEAQ (reference sequence). The ends were cut back, 2 bases at V and 7 bases at J, with 18 bases in the middle. This CDR3 comprises 16 residues. The CDR3 DNA is TGTGCCAGCAGCTTAAGGAGTGCAGGACAACTTAACATTCAGTACTTC. Its protein product is CASSLRSAGQLNIQYF.

V gene TRBV5-4 combines with J gene TRBJ2-1, with 11 bases fitting TRBD2. Germline CDR1 is SGHNT and CDR2 is YYREEE (reference sequence). V shed 2 bases, J shed 8 bases, and the junction held 9 bases outside the gene matches. CDR3 size: 16 residues. CDR3 region: CASSFPSGRSTDEQFF. The CDR3, as DNA: TGTGCCAGCAGCTTCCCTAGCGGGAGGAGTACGGATGAGCAGTTCTTC.

The chain couples TRBV29-1 to TRBJ2-7; D unresolved. CDR1 and CDR2 (germline): SQVTM, ANQGSEA. Trimming took off 4 bases at V and 2 bases at J, with 12 bases between the two ends. The length of the CDR3 is 13 residues. The CDR3 DNA reads as TGCAGCGTTGCCCATCTAGGAGCCTACGAGCAGTACTTC. As protein: CSVAHLGAYEQYF.

The chain combines TRBV21-1 with TRBJ2-2; the D segment call TRBD2 is taken from the table without a DNA check. TRBV21-1 is noted as a pseudogene. This CDR3 contains 18 residues. CDR3 nucleotides: TGTGCCAGCAGCAAAAATAAAGGGACTAGTTGGGGCACCGGGGAGCTGTTTTTT. It codes for CASSKNKGTSWGTGELFF.

This clone was recorded once. V usage is TRBV6-5 and J usage is TRBJ2-7, with 11 bases identical to TRBD2. This CDR3 has 14 residues. Germline lookup yields CDR1 MNHEY and CDR2 SVGAGI. The ends lost 2 bases at V and 5 bases at J; junction bases unmatched: 2. The CDR3 spells CASSYGLAGHEQYF. CDR3 in DNA: TGTGCCAGCAGTTACGGACTAGCGGGTCACGAGCAGTACTTC.

This clone was counted a single time. The rearrangement links TRBV5-5 to TRBJ1-3, with 12 bases matching TRBD1. Germline V gene sequence: CDR1 SGHKS, CDR2 YYEKEE (reference sequence). The CDR3 loop spans 17 amino acids. J lost 3 bases, V lost 4 bases, and 8 bases had no gene match. The CDR3 protein is CASSRGQGAPVGNTIYF. CDR3 bases: TGTGCCAGCAGCCGGGGACAGGGGGCGCCGGTTGGAAACACCATATATTTT. Full variable domain (missing parts from reference TRBV5-5 and TRBJ1-3): DAGVTQSPTHLIKTRGQQVTLRCSPISGHKSVSWYQQVLGQGPQFIFQYYEKEERGRGNFPDRFSARQFPNYSSELNVNALLLGDSALYLCASSRGQGAPVGNTIYFGEGSWLTVV.

This clone has just a few counts. V and J are TRBV7-9 and TRBJ2-7; 8 bases agree with TRBD1. This CDR3 has 13 amino acids. Germline assignment: CDR1 SEHNR and CDR2 FQNEAQ (reference sequence). V shed 5 bases, J shed 4 bases, and the junction held 4 bases outside the gene matches. CDR3 nucleotide sequence: TGTGCCAGCAGCGTCGGACAGGGTTACGAGCAGTACTTC. It is translated as CASSVGQGYEQYF.